These T cell receptor beta chains were read from a single sample in a study of Ad26.COV2.S vaccination and SARS-CoV-2 variants. The repertoire was sequenced with immunoSEQ multiplex PCR; TCRdb's copy has only in-frame clones and lacks some. The sample lists hundreds of thousands of clones, 80% to 90% occurring once. The source was peripheral blood, collected in a trial of Ad26.COV2.S vaccine versus placebo. Receptors were obtained from a person aged 18-60 years who received the Ad26.COV2.S COVID-19 vaccine or a placebo. Each CDR3 is given with its conserved first and last residue.

CDR3 length	V gene	J gene	CDR3 protein
15	TRBV20-1	TRBJ1-6	CSASRQGAGNSPLHF
12	TRBV7-9	TRBJ1-2	CASSFESYGYTF
13	TRBV11-2	TRBJ2-5	CASSRGQQETQYF
12	TRBV7-2	TRBJ1-5	CASSPHNQPQHF
17	TRBV3-1/TRBV3-2	TRBJ2-7	CASSPDFGQGHSYEQYF
12	TRBV9	TRBJ1-1	CASSVVHTEAFF
14	TRBV3-1/TRBV3-2	TRBJ2-1	CASSQATGGDEQFF
12	TRBV7-2	TRBJ2-7	CASSLRGVEQYF
15	TRBV28	TRBJ1-3	CASSLVGNSGNTIYF
15	TRBV5-6	TRBJ1-2	CASSRLDTGRNGYTF
14	TRBV4-2	TRBJ1-6	CASSPGQYNSPLHF
17	TRBV7-8	TRBJ2-1	CASSLGPSGGVYNEQFF
15	TRBV5-5	TRBJ1-4	CASSHPGAWGEKLFF
13	TRBV5-1	TRBJ1-3	CASSLGATNTIYF
12	TRBV12-3/TRBV12-4	TRBJ1-1	CASSLKGLEAFF
12	TRBV5-1	TRBJ2-7	CASREAAYEQYF
12	TRBV12-3/TRBV12-4	TRBJ2-2	CASSPGTGELFF
15	TRBV3-1/TRBV3-2	TRBJ1-1	CASSQDGARDTEAFF